The 32 T cell receptor beta chains reported below all come from one sample, sequenced in a study of shared clonotypes between healthy human individuals. Assay: immunoSEQ multiplex PCR; the TCRdb copy retains only in-frame clones and omits some. The sample yields 2 million to 2.5 million clones, 92% seen once. Sequencing was done on a sample of naive CD4+ T cells from PBMCs. Stated subset: CD45RA+ positively selected. The receptors shown here come from a man younger than 35 in good health. Some clones in this sample may be carry-over from other donors' samples.

For this clone: Other DNA sequences in the same sample also yield this CDR3. This chain joins TRBV18 and TRBJ2-1, with D perhaps matching TRBD1 (6 bases). V lost 3 bases to trimming and J lost 4 bases, with 10 bases between them. The CDR3 spans 14 residues. CDR1 is KGHSH, CDR2 LQKENI, per germline. CDR3 DNA sequence: TGTGCCAGCTCACCGGACAGAACTTACAATGAGCAGTTCTTC. Protein: CASSPDRTYNEQFF.

The chain carries TRBV6-5 and TRBJ2-7; a possible D gene is TRBD1 (5 bases). Germline CDR1 MNHEY, CDR2 SVGAGI. Trimming cost V 11 bases and J 0 bases, with 14 bases left between them. The CDR3 is made up of 13 amino acids. Here the CDR3 DNA reads TGTGCCTCAAAGACAGCCCACTCCTACGAGCAGTACTTC. Protein product: CASKTAHSYEQYF.

Worth noting for this clone: Within the sample, other DNA sequences also encode this same CDR3. This chain joins TRBV28 and TRBJ1-5; D is ambiguous. This CDR3 comprises 14 residues. Germline assignment: CDR1 MDHEN and CDR2 SYDVKM. Trimming removed 7 bases at V and 0 bases at J, with 10 bases between. DNA for the CDR3: TGTGCCAGCATGGGCGGAGGTAGCAATCAGCCCCAGCATTTT. Translation gives CASMGGGSNQPQHF.

The chain links TRBV7-7 to TRBJ2-7; weak D call: TRBD1 (5 bases). Germline V gene lookup returns CDR1 SSHAT and CDR2 FNYEAQ (reference sequence). This CDR3 spans 16 amino acids. Between the trimmed V and J ends, which lost 1 base and 6 bases, there was a span of 19 bases. In DNA form, the CDR3 reads TGTGCCAGCAGCTTAGAGAGTAGGGGCAGGTCTCCCGAGCAGTACTTC. Its translation: CASSLESRGRSPEQYF.

The J gene is TRBJ1-3, the V gene TRBV11-2; D is undetermined. Germline V gives CDR1 SGHAT, CDR2 FQNNGV. With 2 bases removed from V and 0 bases from J, the gap between germline ends came to 8 bases. The CDR3 covers 15 residues. This CDR3 reads CASSLRATSGNTIYF. CDR3 nucleotides: TGTGCCAGCAGCTTAAGGGCTACCTCTGGAAACACCATATATTTT.

The chain joins TRBV6-5 to TRBJ2-7, with D possibly matching TRBD1 (6 bases). The germline V gene encodes CDR1 MNHEY and CDR2 SVGAGI. V was trimmed by 6 bases and J by 6 bases, leaving 9 bases between them. The CDR3 loop spans 11 amino acids. The CDR3 nucleotides are TGTGCCAGCAGAGACAGGCTCGAGCAGTACTTC. This codes for CASRDRLEQYF.

The chain employs TRBV7-9 and TRBJ1-1, with unresolved D. The CDR3 runs 14 residues. The V end lost 5 bases, the J end lost 6 bases, and 16 bases lay between the germline ends. In germline, CDR1 is SEHNR, CDR2 FQNEAQ (reference sequence). CDR3 protein: CASSLGRDFPEAFF. The DNA for the CDR3 is TGTGCCAGCAGCCTCGGGAGGGATTTTCCTGAAGCTTTCTTT.

V gene TRBV7-2 combines with J gene TRBJ2-1; 9 nucleotides align to TRBD2. V trimming: 0 bases; J trimming: 4 bases; junction bases outside the gene matches: 7. Germline V gene lookup returns CDR1 SGHTA and CDR2 FQGNSA. The length of the CDR3 is 17 residues. CDR3 sequence: CASSLALGGRGYNEQFF. DNA for the CDR3: TGTGCCAGCAGCTTAGCATTAGGCGGGAGGGGTTACAATGAGCAGTTCTTC.

The V call is TRBV7-2, the J call TRBJ2-7, with TRBD1 matching over 10 bases. This CDR3 is built from 16 residues. Germline V gene data show CDR1 as SGHTA and CDR2 as FQGNSA. V dropped 7 bases and J dropped 6; count of bases not matched to a gene: 15. The chain's CDR3 is CASTPTAGTGVGEQYF. The CDR3 nucleotides read TGTGCCAGCACCCCAACGGCCGGGACAGGGGTTGGCGAGCAGTACTTC.

The genes are TRBV5-5 and TRBJ2-6; D unclear. This CDR3 comprises 15 residues. V lost 0 bases and J lost 1, with 5 bases in between. CDR1 and CDR2 from the germline V gene are SGHKS and YYEKEE (reference sequence). The CDR3 DNA is TGTGCCAGCAGCTTGGCGGGTTCTGGGGCCAACGTCCTGACTTTC. This translates into CASSLAGSGANVLTF.

The gene calls are TRBV7-9 and TRBJ2-7; a possible D gene is TRBD2 (6 bases). Per germline, CDR1 SEHNR and CDR2 FQNEAQ (reference sequence). The V and J ends lost 1 base and 0 bases respectively, with 10 bases between them. This CDR3 spans 15 amino acids. The CDR3: CASSLVGTASYEQYF. The CDR3 nucleotides are TGTGCCAGCAGCTTAGTAGGGACTGCCTCCTACGAGCAGTACTTC.

The chain combines TRBV6-4 with TRBJ1-1, with D possibly matching TRBD1 (6 bases). The CDR3 covers 14 residues. V shed 5 bases and J shed 4 bases, with 14 bases lying between them. In germline, CDR1 is MRHNA, CDR2 SNTAGT. The CDR3 spells CASSNTGMGTEAFF. The CDR3 DNA reads as TGTGCCAGCAGTAACACAGGGATGGGCACTGAAGCTTTCTTT.

The V and J genes are TRBV28 and TRBJ2-7, with a tentative D call TRBD2 (5 bases). This CDR3 is 14 amino acids long. The germline V gene has CDR1 MDHEN and CDR2 SYDVKM. The V end lost 8 bases, the J end lost 2 bases, and 16 bases lay between the germline ends. CDR3 loop: CASGESEVTYEQYF. CDR3 coding DNA: TGTGCCAGCGGGGAGTCGGAGGTCACCTACGAGCAGTACTTC.

J is TRBJ1-2 and V is TRBV5-4, with D possibly being TRBD1 (6 bases). Germline V gene sequence: CDR1 SGHNT, CDR2 YYREEE (reference sequence). V was trimmed by 2 bases and J by 0 bases, leaving 11 bases between them. This CDR3 contains 15 residues. The CDR3 bases are TGTGCCAGCAGCTTCGGGACACCCGCTAACTATGGCTACACCTTC. This translates into CASSFGTPANYGYTF. Using reference TRBV5-4 and TRBJ1-2 for the parts outside the CDR3, the full variable domain is ETGVTQSPTHLIKTRGQQVTLRCSSQSGHNTVSWYQQALGQGPQFIFQYYREEENGRGNFPPRFSGLQFPNYSSELNVNALELDDSALYLCASSFGTPANYGYTFGSGTRLTVV.

This rearrangement joins TRBV7-3 to TRBJ2-2; D gene unclear. This CDR3 region has 12 residues. Germline V CDR1 and CDR2: SGHTA, FQGTGA. Trimming cost V 8 bases and J 6 bases, with 10 bases left between them. This CDR3 reads CASGYGPGELFF. The CDR3 nucleotides are TGTGCCAGCGGATACGGCCCCGGGGAGCTGTTTTTT.

In its sample, this clone was seen a few times. Within the sample, other DNA sequences also encode this same CDR3. This sequence joins TRBV28 and TRBJ1-5; unclear D gene. The length of the CDR3 is 15 residues. With 3 bases removed from V and 0 bases from J, the gap between germline ends came to 9 bases. Germline lookup yields CDR1 MDHEN and CDR2 SYDVKM. CDR3 sequence reads: CASSLRTPSNQPQHF. The CDR3 DNA sequence: TGTGCCAGCAGTTTGCGTACACCTAGCAATCAGCCCCAGCATTTT.

The CDR3 DNA is TGTGCCAGCAGTAAGGCTTCGGGGAGCGGGCAGTACTTC. Translating it yields CASSKASGSGQYF. The chain uses TRBV27 and TRBJ2-7; possible D gene TRBD2, 5 bases. The V gene's germline CDR1 is MNHEY and CDR2 SMNVEV (reference sequence). The CDR3 has 13 amino acids. With 5 bases removed from V and 9 bases from J, the gap between germline ends came to 17 bases.

This chain uses TRBV2 with TRBJ1-1; the D gene is possibly TRBD1 (6 bases). The V end was cut by 2 bases, the J end by 3 bases, with 16 bases between. Germline CDR1 SNHLY, CDR2 FYNNEI. The CDR3 runs 16 residues. The CDR3 DNA reads as TGTGCCAGCAGTGAACAAGGAAGGGGGGGATACACTGAAGCTTTCTTT. Amino acids: CASSEQGRGGYTEAFF.

V usage is TRBV14 and J usage is TRBJ2-3; TRBD2 might be the D (5 bases). V was clipped by 5 bases and J by 6 bases, with 15 bases between them. Per germline, CDR1 SGHDN and CDR2 FVKESK. This CDR3 is 14 amino acids long. CDR3 sequence (DNA): TGTGCCAGCAGCTTCACCCCTAGCCGCGATACGCAGTATTTT. Translated, it gives CASSFTPSRDTQYF.

The rearrangement uses TRBV25-1 and TRBJ1-1; the D gene is possibly TRBD1 (6 bases). The CDR3 has 12 amino acids. V was trimmed by 8 bases and J by 5 bases, leaving 12 bases between them. In germline, CDR1 is MGHDK, CDR2 SYGVNS. The CDR3 DNA follows: TGTGCCAGCCAACAGGGTTGGACTGAAGCTTTCTTT. Translation gives CASQQGWTEAFF.

This clone was seen once. The DNA for the CDR3 is TGCAGCGCCGCCCGGGACAGGGACATCTACGAGCAGTACTTC. Translated, it gives CSAARDRDIYEQYF. This sequence joins TRBV29-1 and TRBJ2-7; 9 bases are shared with TRBD1. With 7 bases clipped from V and 3 bases from J, the junction kept 10 bases outside the gene matches. From germline, CDR1 is SQVTM and CDR2 ANQGSEA. The CDR3 extends over 14 amino acids.

The chain recombines TRBV12-2 with TRBJ2-1; TRBD1, the table's D call, was not compared with the DNA. TRBV12-2 counts as a pseudogene. The CDR3 is 15 amino acids. The CDR3 region has the DNA TGTGCAAGTCGCCCCCACAGGGGCCCTTACAATGAGCAGTTCTTC. It codes for CASRPHRGPYNEQFF.

The rearrangement links TRBV2 to TRBJ2-3; 9 positions match TRBD2. The CDR3 length is 15 residues. Germline trimming cut 3 bases from V and 5 bases from J; bases unmatched to any gene: 6. Germline V lookup: CDR1 SNHLY, CDR2 FYNNEI. CDR3 loop: CASSDGAGGQDTQYF. CDR3 sequence (DNA): TGTGCCAGCAGTGACGGCGCGGGAGGGCAAGATACGCAGTATTTT.

V is TRBV9 and J is TRBJ2-2; TRBD2 matches 13 bases. Germline trimming cut 3 bases from V and 4 bases from J; bases unmatched to any gene: 3. CDR3 length: 16 residues. The germline CDR1 and CDR2 sequences are SGDLS and YYNGEE. CDR3 sequence: CASSEGLAGTTGELFF. DNA for the CDR3: TGTGCCAGCAGCGAGGGACTAGCGGGAACCACCGGGGAGCTGTTTTTT.

The gene calls are TRBV19 and TRBJ2-7; 12 bases agree with TRBD2. Germline CDR1 LNHDA, CDR2 SQIVND (reference sequence). After removal of 4 bases from V and 3 bases from J, the junction contained 7 bases not matched to a gene. This CDR3 has 16 amino acids. The CDR3 DNA reads TGTGCCAGTAGTAGCATGACTAGCGGGAGTATCTACGAGCAGTACTTC. It translates to CASSSMTSGSIYEQYF.

The rearrangement links TRBV11-2 to TRBJ1-1, with D possibly matching TRBD1 (6 bases). The CDR3 length is 15 residues. CDR1 and CDR2 from the germline V gene are SGHAT and FQNNGV. V dropped 1 base and J dropped 0 bases, with 9 bases sitting between them. The CDR3: CASSLGQVMNTEAFF. CDR3 DNA: TGTGCCAGCAGCTTAGGACAGGTCATGAACACTGAAGCTTTCTTT.

V usage is TRBV7-2 and J usage is TRBJ1-5; D may be TRBD1 (6 bases). The CDR3 contains 14 residues. Germline V gene lookup returns CDR1 SGHTA and CDR2 FQGNSA. V lost 2 bases and J lost 6, with 11 bases in between. The CDR3: CASSLNRVGQPQHF. The DNA for the CDR3 is TGTGCCAGCAGCTTAAACAGGGTGGGTCAGCCCCAGCATTTT.

Notes on this clone: The sample contains more than one DNA sequence encoding this CDR3. The J gene is TRBJ2-1, the V gene TRBV6-6; D is uncertain. Per the germline V gene, CDR1 is MNHNY and CDR2 is SVGAGI (reference sequence). The length of the CDR3 is 13 residues. V lost 0 bases to trimming and J lost 7 bases, with 7 bases between them. The chain's CDR3 is CASSYSAGNEQFF. For the CDR3, the DNA is TGTGCCAGCAGTTACTCGGCCGGGAATGAGCAGTTCTTC.

The chain joins TRBV19 to TRBJ2-2, with D perhaps assigned TRBD1 or TRBD2 (7 bases each). Trimming shortened V by 9 bases and J by 3 bases, and 17 bases separated the two germline ends. CDR3 length equals 15 residues. Germline V gives CDR1 LNHDA, CDR2 SQIVND (reference sequence). CDR3 loop: CASHNPGGDTGELFF. The CDR3 coding sequence is TGTGCCAGCCACAACCCAGGGGGGGACACCGGGGAGCTGTTTTTT.

The genes are TRBV7-3 and TRBJ2-1; D remains unclear. Germline values: CDR1 SGHTA, CDR2 FQGTGA. V lost 4 bases to trimming and J lost 5 bases, with 12 bases between them. This CDR3 comprises 14 residues. The CDR3 loop reads CASSWKGHDNEQFF. The CDR3, as DNA: TGTGCCAGCAGCTGGAAGGGCCACGACAATGAGCAGTTCTTC.

CDR3 nucleotides: TGCGCCAGCAGCCAAGTGGGGGGGAGGAAGTCCTATGGCTACACCTTC. It yields the protein CASSQVGGRKSYGYTF. The chain joins TRBV4-3 to TRBJ1-2, with a possible D match to TRBD1 (5 bases). The CDR3 length is 16 residues. Germline V gene lookup returns CDR1 LGHNA and CDR2 YSLEER. The ends were cut back, 1 base at V and 4 bases at J, with 16 bases in the middle.

This clone has just one count. The chain recombines TRBV18 with TRBJ2-7, with D tentatively TRBD1 or TRBD2 (6 bases each). CDR1 and CDR2 from the germline V gene are KGHSH and LQKENI. The CDR3 is 15 amino acids. Trimming pared 3 bases from V and 5 bases from J, leaving 17 bases between. CDR3 loop: CASSPRGDYPHEQYF. The CDR3 nucleotides read TGTGCCAGCTCACCGAGGGGGGATTATCCCCACGAGCAGTACTTC.